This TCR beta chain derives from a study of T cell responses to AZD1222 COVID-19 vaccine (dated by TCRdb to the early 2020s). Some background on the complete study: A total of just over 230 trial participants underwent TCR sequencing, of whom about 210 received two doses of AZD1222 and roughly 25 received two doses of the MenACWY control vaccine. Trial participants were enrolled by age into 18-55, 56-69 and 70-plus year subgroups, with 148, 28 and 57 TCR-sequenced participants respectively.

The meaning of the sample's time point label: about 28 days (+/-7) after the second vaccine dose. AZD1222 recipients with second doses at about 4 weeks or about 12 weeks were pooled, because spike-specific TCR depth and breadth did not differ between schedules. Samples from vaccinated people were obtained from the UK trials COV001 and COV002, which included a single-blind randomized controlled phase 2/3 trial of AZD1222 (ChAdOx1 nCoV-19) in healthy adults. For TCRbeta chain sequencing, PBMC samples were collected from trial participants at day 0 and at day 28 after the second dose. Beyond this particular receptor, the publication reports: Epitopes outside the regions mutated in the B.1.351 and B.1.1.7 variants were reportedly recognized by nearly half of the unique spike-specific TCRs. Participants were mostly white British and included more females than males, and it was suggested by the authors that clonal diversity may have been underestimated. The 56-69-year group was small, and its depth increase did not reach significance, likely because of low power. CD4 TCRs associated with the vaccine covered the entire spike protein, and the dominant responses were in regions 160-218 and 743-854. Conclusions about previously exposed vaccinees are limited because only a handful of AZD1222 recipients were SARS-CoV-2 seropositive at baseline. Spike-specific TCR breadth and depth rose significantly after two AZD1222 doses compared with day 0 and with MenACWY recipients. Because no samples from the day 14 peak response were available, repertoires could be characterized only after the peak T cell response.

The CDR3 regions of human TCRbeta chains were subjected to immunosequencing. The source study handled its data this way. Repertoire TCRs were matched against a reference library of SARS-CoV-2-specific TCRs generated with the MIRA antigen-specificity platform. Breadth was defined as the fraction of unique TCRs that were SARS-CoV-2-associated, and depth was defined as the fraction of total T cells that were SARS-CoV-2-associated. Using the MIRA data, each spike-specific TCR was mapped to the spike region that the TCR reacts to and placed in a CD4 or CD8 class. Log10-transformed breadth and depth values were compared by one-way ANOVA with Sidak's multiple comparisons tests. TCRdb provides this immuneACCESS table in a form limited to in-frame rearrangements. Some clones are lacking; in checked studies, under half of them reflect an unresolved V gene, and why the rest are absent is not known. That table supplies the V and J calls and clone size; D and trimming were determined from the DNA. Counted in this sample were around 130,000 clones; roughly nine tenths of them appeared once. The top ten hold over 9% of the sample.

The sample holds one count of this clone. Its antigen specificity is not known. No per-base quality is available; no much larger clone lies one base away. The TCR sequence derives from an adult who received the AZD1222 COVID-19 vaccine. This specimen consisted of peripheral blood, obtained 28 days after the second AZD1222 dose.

The CDR3 sequence is CASSSGGRNTEAFF. The DNA sequence follows: TGTGCCAGCTCATCCGGGGGTCGGAACACTGAAGCTTTCTTT. This receptor chain uses TRBV18 and TRBJ1-1; D gene: possibly TRBD1, on 5 matching bases. V gives up 5 bases and J gives up 1 base, and the segment between their germline ends measures 11 bases. CDR1 is given as KGHSH and CDR2 as LQKENI, both from the germline V gene. The CDR3 runs 14 residues from the cysteine to the phenylalanine. Of all the DNA, just the CDR3 is kept, 42 bases in frame from base 1.